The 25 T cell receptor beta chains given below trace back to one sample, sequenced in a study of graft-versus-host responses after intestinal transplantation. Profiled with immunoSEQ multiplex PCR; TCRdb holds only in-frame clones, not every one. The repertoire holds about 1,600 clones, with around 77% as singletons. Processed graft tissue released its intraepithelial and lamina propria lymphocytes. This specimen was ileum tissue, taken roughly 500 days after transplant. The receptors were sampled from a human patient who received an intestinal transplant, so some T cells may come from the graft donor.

CDR3 nucleotides: TGTGCCAGTAGTATGTCGGCAGCATTTAATGAAGCTTTCTTT. Amino acids: CASSMSAAFNEAFF. The chain has TRBV19 and TRBJ1-1; no clear D. Between the trimmed V and J ends, which lost 3 bases and 7 bases, there was a span of 15 bases. Germline V lookup: CDR1 LNHDA, CDR2 SQIVND (reference sequence). There are 14 residues in the CDR3. The variable domain in full, completed from reference TRBV19 and TRBJ1-1, reads DGGITQSPKYLFRKEGQNVTLSCEQNLNHDAMYWYRQDPGQGLRLIYYSQIVNDFQKGDIAEGYSVSREKKESFPLTVTSAQKNPTAFYLCASSMSAAFNEAFFGQGTRLTVV.

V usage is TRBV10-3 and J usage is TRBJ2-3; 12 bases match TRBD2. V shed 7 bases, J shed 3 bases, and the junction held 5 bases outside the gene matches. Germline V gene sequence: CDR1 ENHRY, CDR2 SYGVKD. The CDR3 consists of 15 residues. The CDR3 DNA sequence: TGTGCCATCAAAACTAGCGGGAGGACGACAGATACGCAGTATTTT. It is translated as CAIKTSGRTTDTQYF.

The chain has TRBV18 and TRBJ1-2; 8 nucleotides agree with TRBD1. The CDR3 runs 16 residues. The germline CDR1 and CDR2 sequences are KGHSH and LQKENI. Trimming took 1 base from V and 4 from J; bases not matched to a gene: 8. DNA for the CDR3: TGTGCCAGCTCACCACTACCGGGACAGGAGACCTATGGCTACACCTTC. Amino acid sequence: CASSPLPGQETYGYTF.

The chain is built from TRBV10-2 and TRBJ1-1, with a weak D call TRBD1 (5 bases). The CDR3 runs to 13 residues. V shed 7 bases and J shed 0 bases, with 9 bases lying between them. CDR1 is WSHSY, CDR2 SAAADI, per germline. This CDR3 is CASKTVMNTEAFF. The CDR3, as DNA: TGCGCCAGCAAGACAGTAATGAACACTGAAGCTTTCTTT.

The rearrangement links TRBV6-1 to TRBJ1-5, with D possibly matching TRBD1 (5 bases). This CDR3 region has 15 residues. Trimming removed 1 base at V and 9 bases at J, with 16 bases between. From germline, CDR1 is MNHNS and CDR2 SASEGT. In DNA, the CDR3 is TGTGCCAGCAGTGAAGGCTGGGGGAATTGGGTGCCCCAGCATTTT. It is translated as CASSEGWGNWVPQHF.

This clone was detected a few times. In nucleotides, the CDR3 is TGTGCCAGCAGCCAGGGAAGCAATCAGCCCCAGCATTTT. Amino acids: CASSQGSNQPQHF. The chain has TRBV13 and TRBJ1-5, with D tentatively TRBD1 (5 bases). Trimming removed 5 bases at V and 1 base at J, with 6 bases between. CDR3 length: 13 amino acids. Germline V lookup: CDR1 PRHDT, CDR2 FYEKMQ (reference sequence).

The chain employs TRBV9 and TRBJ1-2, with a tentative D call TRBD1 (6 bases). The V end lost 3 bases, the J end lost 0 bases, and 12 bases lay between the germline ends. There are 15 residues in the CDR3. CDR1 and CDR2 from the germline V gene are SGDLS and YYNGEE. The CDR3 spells CASSATGTSNYGYTF. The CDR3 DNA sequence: TGTGCCAGCAGCGCTACAGGGACTTCTAACTATGGCTACACCTTC.

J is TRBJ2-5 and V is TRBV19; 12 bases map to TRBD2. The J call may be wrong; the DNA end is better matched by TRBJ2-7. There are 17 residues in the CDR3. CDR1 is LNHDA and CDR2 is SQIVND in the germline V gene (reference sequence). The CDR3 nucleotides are TGTGCCAGTAGCTCCGGACTAGCGGGACCCTCTGGGTACGAGCAGTACTTC. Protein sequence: CASSSGLAGPSGYEQYF.

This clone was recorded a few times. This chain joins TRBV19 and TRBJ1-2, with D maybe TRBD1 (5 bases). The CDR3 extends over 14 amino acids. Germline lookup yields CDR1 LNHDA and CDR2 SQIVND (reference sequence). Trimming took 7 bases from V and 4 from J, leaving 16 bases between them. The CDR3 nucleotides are TGTGCCAGTACACAACAGGTATCCTTCTATGGCTACACCTTC. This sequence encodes CASTQQVSFYGYTF.

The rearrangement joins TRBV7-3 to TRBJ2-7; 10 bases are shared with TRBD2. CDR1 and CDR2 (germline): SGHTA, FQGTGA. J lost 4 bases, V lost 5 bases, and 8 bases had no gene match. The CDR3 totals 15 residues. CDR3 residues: CASSAKLAGWYEQYF. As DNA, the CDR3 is TGTGCCAGCAGCGCCAAACTAGCGGGGTGGTACGAGCAGTACTTC.

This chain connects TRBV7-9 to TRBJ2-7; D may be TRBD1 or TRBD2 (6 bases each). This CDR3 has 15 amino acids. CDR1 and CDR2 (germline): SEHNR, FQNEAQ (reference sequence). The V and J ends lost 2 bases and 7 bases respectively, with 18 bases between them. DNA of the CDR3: TGTGCCAGCAGCTTAAAGGGACTCCGGACAGAGGAGCAGTACTTC. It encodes CASSLKGLRTEEQYF.

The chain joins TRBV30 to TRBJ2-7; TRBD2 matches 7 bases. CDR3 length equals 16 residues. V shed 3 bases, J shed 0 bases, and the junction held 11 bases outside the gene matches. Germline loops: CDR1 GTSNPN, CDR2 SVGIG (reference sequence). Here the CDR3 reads CAWSGRRLGPSYEQYF. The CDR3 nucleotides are TGTGCCTGGAGCGGGAGGCGACTAGGGCCCTCCTACGAGCAGTACTTC.

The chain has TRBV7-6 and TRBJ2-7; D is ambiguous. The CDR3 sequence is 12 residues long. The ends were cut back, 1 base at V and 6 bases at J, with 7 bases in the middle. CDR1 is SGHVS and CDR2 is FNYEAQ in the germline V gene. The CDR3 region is CASSLEGIEQYF. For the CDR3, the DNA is TGTGCCAGCAGCTTAGAGGGCATCGAGCAGTACTTC.

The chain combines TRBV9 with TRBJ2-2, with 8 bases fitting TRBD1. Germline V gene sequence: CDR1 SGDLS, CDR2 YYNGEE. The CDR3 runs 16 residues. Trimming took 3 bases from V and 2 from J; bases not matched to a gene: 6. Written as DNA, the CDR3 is TGTGCCAGCAGCGCTTCGGGACAGGCCAACACCGGGGAGCTGTTTTTT. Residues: CASSASGQANTGELFF.

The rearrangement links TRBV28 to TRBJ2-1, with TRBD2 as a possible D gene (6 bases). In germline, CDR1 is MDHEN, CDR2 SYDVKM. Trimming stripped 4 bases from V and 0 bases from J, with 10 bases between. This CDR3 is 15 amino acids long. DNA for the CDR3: TGTGCCAGCAGTTCCACCGGGAGCTCCTACAATGAGCAGTTCTTC. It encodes CASSSTGSSYNEQFF.

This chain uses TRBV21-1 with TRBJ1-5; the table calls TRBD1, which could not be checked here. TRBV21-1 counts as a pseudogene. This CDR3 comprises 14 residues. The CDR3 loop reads CASVEPGGGQPQHF. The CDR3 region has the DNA TGTGCCAGCGTTGAACCAGGTGGTGGGCAGCCCCAGCATTTT.

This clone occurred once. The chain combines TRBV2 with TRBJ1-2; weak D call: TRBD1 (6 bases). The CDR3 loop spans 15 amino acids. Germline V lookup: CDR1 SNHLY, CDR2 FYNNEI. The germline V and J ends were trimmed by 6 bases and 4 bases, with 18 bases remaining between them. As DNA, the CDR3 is TGTGCCAGCAGGGGCTGGACAGCCGGCCCCTATGGCTACACCTTC. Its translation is CASRGWTAGPYGYTF.

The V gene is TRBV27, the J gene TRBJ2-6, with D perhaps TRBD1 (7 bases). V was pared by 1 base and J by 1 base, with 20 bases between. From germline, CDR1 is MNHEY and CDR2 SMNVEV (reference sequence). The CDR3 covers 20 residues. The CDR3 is CASSLYAMAGGGSGANVLTF. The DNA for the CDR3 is TGTGCCAGCAGTTTATATGCCATGGCAGGGGGAGGTTCTGGGGCCAACGTCCTGACTTTC.

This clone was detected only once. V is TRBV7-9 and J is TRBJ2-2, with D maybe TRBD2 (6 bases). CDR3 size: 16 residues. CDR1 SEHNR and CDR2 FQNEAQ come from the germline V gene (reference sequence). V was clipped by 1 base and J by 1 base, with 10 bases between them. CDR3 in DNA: TGTGCCAGCAGCTTAGGGAGGGGATTGAACACCGGGGAGCTGTTTTTT. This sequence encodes CASSLGRGLNTGELFF.

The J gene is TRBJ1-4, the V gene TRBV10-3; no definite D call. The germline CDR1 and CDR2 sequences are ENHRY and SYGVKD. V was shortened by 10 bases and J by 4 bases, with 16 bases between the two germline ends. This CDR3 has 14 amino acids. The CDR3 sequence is CATKKGGDNEKLFF. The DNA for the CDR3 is TGTGCCACCAAGAAGGGAGGTGATAATGAAAAACTGTTTTTT.

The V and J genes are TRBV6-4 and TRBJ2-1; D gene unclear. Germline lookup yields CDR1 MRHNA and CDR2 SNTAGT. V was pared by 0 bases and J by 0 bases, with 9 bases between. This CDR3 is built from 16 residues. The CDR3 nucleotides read TGTGCCAGCAGTGACTCGACAACCAGCTCCTACAATGAGCAGTTCTTC. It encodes CASSDSTTSSYNEQFF.

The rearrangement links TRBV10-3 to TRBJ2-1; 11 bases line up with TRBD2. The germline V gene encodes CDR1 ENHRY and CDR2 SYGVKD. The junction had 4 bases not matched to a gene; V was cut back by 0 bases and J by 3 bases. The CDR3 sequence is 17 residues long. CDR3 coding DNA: TGTGCCATCAGTGAGTCGAAAGGGACTAGCGGCTACAATGAGCAGTTCTTC. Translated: CAISESKGTSGYNEQFF.

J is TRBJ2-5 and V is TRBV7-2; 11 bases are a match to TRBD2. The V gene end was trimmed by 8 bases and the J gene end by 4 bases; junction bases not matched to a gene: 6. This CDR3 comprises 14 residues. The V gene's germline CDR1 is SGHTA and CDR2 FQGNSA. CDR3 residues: CASLYSGRAETQYF. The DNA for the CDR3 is TGTGCCAGCCTCTATAGCGGGAGGGCAGAGACCCAGTACTTC.

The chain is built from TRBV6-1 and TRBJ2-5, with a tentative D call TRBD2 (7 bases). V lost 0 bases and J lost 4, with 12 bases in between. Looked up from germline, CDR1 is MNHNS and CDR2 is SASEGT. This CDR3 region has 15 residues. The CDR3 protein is CASSEAGGQLETQYF. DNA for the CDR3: TGTGCCAGCAGTGAAGCGGGGGGGCAATTAGAGACCCAGTACTTC.

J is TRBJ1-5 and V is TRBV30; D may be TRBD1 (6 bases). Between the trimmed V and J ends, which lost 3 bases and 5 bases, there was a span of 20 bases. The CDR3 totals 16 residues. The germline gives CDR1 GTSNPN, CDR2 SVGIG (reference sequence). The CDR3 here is CAWRLNLGGLDQPQHF. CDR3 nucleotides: TGTGCCTGGAGGCTAAACCTGGGGGGGCTTGATCAGCCCCAGCATTTT.